This TCR beta chain was identified during a study of blood T cell repertoires in COVID-19. In the study overall: Researchers got acute and convalescent COVID-19 samples from the United States, Italy and Spain. Sample material is recorded as cDNA or gDNA derived from T cells, B-cell-depleted T cells, or PBMCs.

Per the authors' pipeline: Reference gene primer amplification gave nucleated cell count estimates. The protocol was immunoSEQ multiplex PCR, while the TCRdb copy is restricted to in-frame clones and leaves out a portion. The D gene and trimming were derived from the DNA, and the V and J assignments and clone size from that table. The sample lists roughly 190,000 clones, 86% occurring once. Germline CDR1 and CDR2: KGHSH and LQKENI. The V and J ends lost 6 bases and 1 base respectively, with 14 bases between them. CDR3 length: 15 residues. Sequences were obtained from peripheral blood. This receptor was obtained from a woman of 80 years or more in a cohort sampled during active or convalescent COVID-19. The gene calls are TRBV18 and TRBJ2-3; the D is unclear. In nucleotides, the CDR3 is TGTGCCAGCTCGCCCGAGGTGGCCCGCACAGATACGCAGTATTTT. It is translated as CASSPEVARTDTQYF. Variable domain in full (rest from reference TRBV18 and TRBJ2-3): NAGVMQNPRHLVRRRGQEARLRCSPMKGHSHVYWYRQLPEEGLKFMVYLQKENIIDESGMPKERFSAEFPKEGPSILRIQQVVRGDSAAYFCASSPEVARTDTQYFGPGTRLTVL.